This T cell receptor beta chain comes out of a study of blood T cell repertoires in COVID-19. Study in general: Collection of acute and convalescent COVID-19 samples took place in the United States, Italy and Spain. The analysed material was cDNA or gDNA that came from T cells, B-cell-depleted T cells, or PBMCs.

The sample holds one count of this clone. Authors' methods: Amplification from reference gene primers served as the basis for estimated nucleated cell counts. TCRdb's table, derived via immunoSEQ multiplex PCR, lists solely in-frame clones and lacks some. V, J and clone size derive from that table, while D and trimming were established from the DNA sequence. The data show roughly 400,000 clones, with roughly 87% seen just once and around 2% held by the top ten. Cohorts were based on clinical histories the participants reported. The TCR was taken from a woman between 40 and 55 years old with acute COVID-19. The sequenced material came from PBMCs or T cells enriched from blood (not recorded which).

The CDR3 region has the DNA TGCGCCAGCAGTGAGTCGCAGGCGGGAGATTATGGCTACACCTTC. Amino acid sequence: CASSESQAGDYGYTF. V and J are TRBV10-2 and TRBJ1-2; no clear D. This CDR3 has 15 amino acids. Germline V CDR1 and CDR2: WSHSY, SAAADI. The V and J ends lost 0 bases and 5 bases respectively, with 13 bases between them.